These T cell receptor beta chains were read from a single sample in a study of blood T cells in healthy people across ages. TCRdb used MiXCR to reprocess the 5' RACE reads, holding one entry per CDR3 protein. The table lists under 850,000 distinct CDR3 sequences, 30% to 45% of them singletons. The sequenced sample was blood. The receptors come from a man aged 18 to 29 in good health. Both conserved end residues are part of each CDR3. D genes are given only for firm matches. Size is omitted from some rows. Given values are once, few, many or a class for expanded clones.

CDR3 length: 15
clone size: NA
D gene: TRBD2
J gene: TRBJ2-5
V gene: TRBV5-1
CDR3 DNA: TGCGCCAGCAGCTTAGCACTAGCGGGGCAAGAGACCCAGTACTTC
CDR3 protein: CASSLALAGQETQYF

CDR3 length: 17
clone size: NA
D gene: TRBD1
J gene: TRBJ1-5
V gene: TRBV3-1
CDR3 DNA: TGTGCCAGCAGCCCGGGACAGGGAACTCCCCTTGATCAGCCCCAGCATTTT
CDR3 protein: CASSPGQGTPLDQPQHF

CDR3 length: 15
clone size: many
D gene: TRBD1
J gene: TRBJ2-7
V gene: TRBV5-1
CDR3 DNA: TGCGCCAGCAGCTTTGGGACAGGGGAATTCTACGAGCAGTACTTC
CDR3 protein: CASSFGTGEFYEQYF

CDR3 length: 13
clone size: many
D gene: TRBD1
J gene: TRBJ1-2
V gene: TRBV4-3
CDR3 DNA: TGCGCCAGCAGCCCGGGGGACAGGGCACGCTACACCTTC
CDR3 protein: CASSPGDRARYTF

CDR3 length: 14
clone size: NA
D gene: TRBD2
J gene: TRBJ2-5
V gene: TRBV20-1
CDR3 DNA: TGCAGTGCCCTCCTAGCGGGGGGGAAAGAGACCCAGTACTTC
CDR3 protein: CSALLAGGKETQYF

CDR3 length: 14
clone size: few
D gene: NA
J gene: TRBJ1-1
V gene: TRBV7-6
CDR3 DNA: TGTGCCAGCAGCCCCCGTGGAGGGCTGACTGAAGCTTTCTTT
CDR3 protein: CASSPRGGLTEAFF

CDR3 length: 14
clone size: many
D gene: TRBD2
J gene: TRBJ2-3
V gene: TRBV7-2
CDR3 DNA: TGTGCCAGCAGCGCTAGCGGGAGCACAGATACGCAGTATTTT
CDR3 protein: CASSASGSTDTQYF

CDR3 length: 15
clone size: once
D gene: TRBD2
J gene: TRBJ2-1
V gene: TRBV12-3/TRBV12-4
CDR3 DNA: TGTGCCGGCAGTGAAGCGGGGGGCTACTACAATGAGCAGTTCTTC
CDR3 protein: CAGSEAGGYYNEQFF

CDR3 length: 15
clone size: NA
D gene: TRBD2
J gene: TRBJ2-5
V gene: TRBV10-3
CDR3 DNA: TGTGCCATCAGACCTAGCGGGGGGAGAGACAATGAGCAGTACTTC
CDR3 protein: CAIRPSGGRDNEQYF

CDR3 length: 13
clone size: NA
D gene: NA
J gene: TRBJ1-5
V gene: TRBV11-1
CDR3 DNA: TGTGCCAGCAGCGTAGGGCACGGTCAGCCCCAGCATTTT
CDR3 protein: CASSVGHGQPQHF

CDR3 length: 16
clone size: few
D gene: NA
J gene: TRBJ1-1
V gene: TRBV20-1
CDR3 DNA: TGCAGTGCAAATCAAGCCGGGACGGCTATGAACACTGAAGCTTTCTTT
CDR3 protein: CSANQAGTAMNTEAFF

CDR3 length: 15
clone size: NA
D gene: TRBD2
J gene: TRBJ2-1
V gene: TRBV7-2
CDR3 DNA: TGTGCCAGCAGCTTAGCGGCCCAGCCGGGGGGTGAGCAGTTCTTC
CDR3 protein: CASSLAAQPGGEQFF

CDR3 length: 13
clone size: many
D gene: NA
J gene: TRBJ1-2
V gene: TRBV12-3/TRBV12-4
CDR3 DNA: TGTGCCAGCAGTTTCGGTTCGGGCTATGGCTACACCTTC
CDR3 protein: CASSFGSGYGYTF

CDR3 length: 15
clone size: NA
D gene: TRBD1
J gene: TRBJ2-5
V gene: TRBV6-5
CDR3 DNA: TGTGCCAGCAGTTACGAGGCAGGGGGCCGCAATGAGCAGTACTTC
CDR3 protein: CASSYEAGGRNEQYF

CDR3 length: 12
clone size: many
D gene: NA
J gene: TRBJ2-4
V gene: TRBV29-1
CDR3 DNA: TGCAGCGTGGCGGACGGAGGGGACATTCAGTACTTC
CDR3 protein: CSVADGGDIQYF

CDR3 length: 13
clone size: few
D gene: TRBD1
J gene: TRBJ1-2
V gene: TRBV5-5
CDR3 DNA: TGTGCCAGCACCCACAGGGGTGACTATGGCTACACCTTC
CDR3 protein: CASTHRGDYGYTF

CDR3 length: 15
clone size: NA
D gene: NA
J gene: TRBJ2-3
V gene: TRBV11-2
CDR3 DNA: TGTGCCAGCAGCTTAATGTTGGCTCCCACAGATACGCAGTATTTT
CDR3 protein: CASSLMLAPTDTQYF

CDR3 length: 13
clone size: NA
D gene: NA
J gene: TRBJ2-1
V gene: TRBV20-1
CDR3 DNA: TGCAGTGCCCATCCGACAGACAACAATGAGCAGTTCTTC
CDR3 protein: CSAHPTDNNEQFF

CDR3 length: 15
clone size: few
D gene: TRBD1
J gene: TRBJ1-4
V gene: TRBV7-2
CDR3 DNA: TGTGCCAGCAGCTCCCAGGACAGGGGAGGAGAAAAACTGTTTTTT
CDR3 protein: CASSSQDRGGEKLFF

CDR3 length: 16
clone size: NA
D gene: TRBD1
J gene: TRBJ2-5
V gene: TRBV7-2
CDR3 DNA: TGTGCCAGCAGCTTGAACCCAACAGGGGATGGGGAGACCGAGTACTTC
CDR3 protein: CASSLNPTGDGETEYF

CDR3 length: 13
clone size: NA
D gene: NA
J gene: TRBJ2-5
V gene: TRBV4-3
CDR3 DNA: TGCGCCAACAGCCGGCGGACGACGGAGACCCAGTACTTC
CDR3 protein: CANSRRTTETQYF

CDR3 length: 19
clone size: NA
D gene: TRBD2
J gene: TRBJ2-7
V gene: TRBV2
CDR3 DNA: TGTGCCAGCGGGGGGGGACGGCCGACACCTTACGAGAGCTCCTACGAGCAGTACTTC
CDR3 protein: CASGGGRPTPYESSYEQYF

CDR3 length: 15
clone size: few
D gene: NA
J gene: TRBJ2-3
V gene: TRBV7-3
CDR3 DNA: TGTGCCAGCAGCTTAACTTCAGGGACCACAGATACGCAGTATTTT
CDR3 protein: CASSLTSGTTDTQYF

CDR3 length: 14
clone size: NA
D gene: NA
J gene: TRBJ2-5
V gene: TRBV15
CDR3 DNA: TGTGCCACCAGCAGAGAAACGACCCGGCTGGAGCAGTACTTC
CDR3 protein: CATSRETTRLEQYF

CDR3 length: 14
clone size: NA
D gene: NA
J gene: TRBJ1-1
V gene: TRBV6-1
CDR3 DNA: TGTGCCAGCAGTGAGGCGTCCATGAACACTGAAGCTTTCTTT
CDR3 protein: CASSEASMNTEAFF